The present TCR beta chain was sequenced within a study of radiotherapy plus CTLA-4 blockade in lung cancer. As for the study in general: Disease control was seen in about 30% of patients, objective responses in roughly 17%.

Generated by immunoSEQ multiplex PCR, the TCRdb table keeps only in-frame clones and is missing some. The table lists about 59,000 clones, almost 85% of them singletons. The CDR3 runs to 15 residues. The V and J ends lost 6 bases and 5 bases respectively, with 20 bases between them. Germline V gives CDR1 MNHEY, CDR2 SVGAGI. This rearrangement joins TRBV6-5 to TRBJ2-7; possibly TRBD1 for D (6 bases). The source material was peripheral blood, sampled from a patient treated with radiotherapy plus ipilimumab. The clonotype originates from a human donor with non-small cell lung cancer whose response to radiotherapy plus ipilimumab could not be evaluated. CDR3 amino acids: CASSPLYQGIDEQYF. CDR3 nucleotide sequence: TGTGCCAGCAGCCCCCTTTATCAGGGGATCGACGAGCAGTACTTC.